This TCR beta chain emerged from a study of patients and donors after allogeneic stem cell transplantation. The CDR3 runs to 14 residues. Germline V gene lookup returns CDR1 MNHNS and CDR2 SASEGT. The trim removed 6 bases at V and 4 bases at J, leaving 6 bases unmatched. TCRdb processed the RT-PCR reads anew with MiXCR; each CDR3 protein has one entry. The data show 400,000 to 450,000 distinct CDR3 sequences, roughly 17% seen once. This clonotype was obtained from a human donor who was either an allogeneic HSCT recipient or a stem cell or donor lymphocyte infusion donor (not recorded which). It is not recorded whose cells these are; they may come from a transplant donor. This chain links TRBV6-1 with TRBJ2-7; TRBD1 matches at 10 bases. The sequencing input was blood, either unsorted or a sorted T cell fraction (not recorded which). CDR3 bases: TGTGCCAGCAGCCGGGACAGGGGAATATACGAGCAGTACTTC. Translated: CASSRDRGIYEQYF.